This TCR beta chain was identified during a study of identifying expanded T cells in peripheral blood. General observations from the study: Technical replicates showed around 1.1 changed clones; about two weeks approximately 16; four weeks 19. Roughly two-week clone count variance significantly increased as total template count grew.

The length of the CDR3 is 14 residues. V gave up 2 bases and J gave up 2 bases, with 12 bases separating them. Germline V gene sequence: CDR1 GTSNPN, CDR2 SVGIG (reference sequence). Profiled with immunoSEQ multiplex PCR; TCRdb holds only in-frame clones, not every one. The sample yields 83,000 or so clones, roughly 86% seen once. This clone was detected a few times. Its antigen is unknown. No infections or other immune events were documented during collection. Sequenced: blood. The chain joins TRBV30 to TRBJ1-2, with D uncertain. The TCR originated in a person between 18 and 75 years old in good health. The CDR3 DNA follows: TGTGCCTGGAGTCCCAGTGTTACCAACTATGGCTACACCTTC. This translates into CAWSPSVTNYGYTF.